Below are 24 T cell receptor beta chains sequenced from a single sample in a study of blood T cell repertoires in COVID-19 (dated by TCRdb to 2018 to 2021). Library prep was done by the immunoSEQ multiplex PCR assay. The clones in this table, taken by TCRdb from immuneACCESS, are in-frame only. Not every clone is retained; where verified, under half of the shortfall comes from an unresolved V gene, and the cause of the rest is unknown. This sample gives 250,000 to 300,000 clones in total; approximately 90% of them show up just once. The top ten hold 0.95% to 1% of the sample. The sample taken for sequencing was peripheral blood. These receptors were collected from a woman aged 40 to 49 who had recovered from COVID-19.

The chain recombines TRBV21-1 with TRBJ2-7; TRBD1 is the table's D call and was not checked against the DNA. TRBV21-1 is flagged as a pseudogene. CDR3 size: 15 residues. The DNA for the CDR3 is TGTGCCAGCGGTGTTCGGGACAGGGGGTCCTACGAGCAGTACGTC. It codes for CASGVRDRGSYEQYV.

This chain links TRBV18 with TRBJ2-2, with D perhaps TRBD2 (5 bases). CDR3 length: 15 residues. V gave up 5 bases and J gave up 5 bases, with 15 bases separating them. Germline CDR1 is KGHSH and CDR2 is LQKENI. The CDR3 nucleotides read TGTGCCAGCTCAGCCCGGGCCCCGGGGACCGGGGAGCTGTTTTTT. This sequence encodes CASSARAPGTGELFF. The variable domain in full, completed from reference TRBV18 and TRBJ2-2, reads NAGVMQNPRHLVRRRGQEARLRCSPMKGHSHVYWYRQLPEEGLKFMVYLQKENIIDESGMPKERFSAEFPKEGPSILRIQQVVRGDSAAYFCASSARAPGTGELFFGEGSRLTVL.

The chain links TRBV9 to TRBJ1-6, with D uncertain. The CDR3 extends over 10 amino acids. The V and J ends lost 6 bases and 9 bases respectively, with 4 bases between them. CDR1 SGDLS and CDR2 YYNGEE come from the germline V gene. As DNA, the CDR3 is TGTGCCAGCATCCGTTCACCCCTCCACTTT. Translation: CASIRSPLHF.

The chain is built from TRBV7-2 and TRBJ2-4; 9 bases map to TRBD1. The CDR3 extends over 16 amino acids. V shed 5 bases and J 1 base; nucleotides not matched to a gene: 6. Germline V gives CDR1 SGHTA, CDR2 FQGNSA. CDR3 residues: CASSAAGTGAKNIQYF. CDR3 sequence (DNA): TGTGCCAGCAGCGCCGCCGGGACAGGGGCCAAAAACATTCAGTACTTC.

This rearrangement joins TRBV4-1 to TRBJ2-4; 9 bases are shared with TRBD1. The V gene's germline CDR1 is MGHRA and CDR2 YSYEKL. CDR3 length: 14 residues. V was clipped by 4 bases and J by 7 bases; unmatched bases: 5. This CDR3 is CASSRGGQGNIQYF. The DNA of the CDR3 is TGCGCCAGCAGCCGAGGAGGACAGGGGAACATTCAGTACTTC.

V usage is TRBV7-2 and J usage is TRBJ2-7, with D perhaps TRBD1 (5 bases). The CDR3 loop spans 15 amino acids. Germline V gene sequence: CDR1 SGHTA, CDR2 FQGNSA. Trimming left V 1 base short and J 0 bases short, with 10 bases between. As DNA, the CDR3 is TGTGCCAGCAGCTTAGGTCTGGGGCGCTCCTACGAGCAGTACTTC. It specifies CASSLGLGRSYEQYF.

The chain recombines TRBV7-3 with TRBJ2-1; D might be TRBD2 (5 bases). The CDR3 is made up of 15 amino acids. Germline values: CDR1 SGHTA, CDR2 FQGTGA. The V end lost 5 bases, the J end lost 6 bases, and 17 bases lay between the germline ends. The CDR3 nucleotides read TGTGCCAGCAGCCCCGGACTGGCTGAATCCAATGAGCAGTTCTTC. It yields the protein CASSPGLAESNEQFF.

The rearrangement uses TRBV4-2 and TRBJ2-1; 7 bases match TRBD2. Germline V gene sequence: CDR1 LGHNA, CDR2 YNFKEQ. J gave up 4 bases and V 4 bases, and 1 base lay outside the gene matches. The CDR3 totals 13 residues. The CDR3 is CASSPGGYNEQFF. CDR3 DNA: TGTGCCAGCAGCCCCGGGGGGTACAATGAGCAGTTCTTC.

The CDR3 nucleotides read TGTGCCAGCAGCGCGGGACTAGCGGGATTGATGGGGGATACGCAGTATTTT. It yields the protein CASSAGLAGLMGDTQYF. J is TRBJ2-3 and V is TRBV9; 13 nucleotides align to TRBD2. This CDR3 is 17 amino acids long. Germline V gene lookup returns CDR1 SGDLS and CDR2 YYNGEE. J lost 6 bases, V lost 3 bases, and 10 bases had no gene match.

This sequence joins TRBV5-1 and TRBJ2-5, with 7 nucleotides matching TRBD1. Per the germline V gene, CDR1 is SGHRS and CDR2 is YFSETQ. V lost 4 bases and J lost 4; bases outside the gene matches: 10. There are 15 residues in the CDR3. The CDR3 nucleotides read TGCGCCAGCAGCCCCCCCTCGACAGGGCGAGAGACCCAGTACTTC. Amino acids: CASSPPSTGRETQYF.

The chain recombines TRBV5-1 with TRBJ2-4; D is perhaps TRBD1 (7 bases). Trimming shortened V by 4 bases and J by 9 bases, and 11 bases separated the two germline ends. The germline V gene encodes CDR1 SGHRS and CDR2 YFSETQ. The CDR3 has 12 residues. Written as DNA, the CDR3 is TGCGCCAGCAGCCAGGGGGGTCTCATTCAGTACTTC. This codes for CASSQGGLIQYF.

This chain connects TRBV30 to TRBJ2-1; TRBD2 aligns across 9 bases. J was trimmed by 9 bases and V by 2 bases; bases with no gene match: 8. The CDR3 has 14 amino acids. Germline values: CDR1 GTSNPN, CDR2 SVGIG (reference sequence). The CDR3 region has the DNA TGTGCCTGGAGTATTAGCGGGCGGGGGGGTGAGCAGTTCTTC. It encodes CAWSISGRGGEQFF.

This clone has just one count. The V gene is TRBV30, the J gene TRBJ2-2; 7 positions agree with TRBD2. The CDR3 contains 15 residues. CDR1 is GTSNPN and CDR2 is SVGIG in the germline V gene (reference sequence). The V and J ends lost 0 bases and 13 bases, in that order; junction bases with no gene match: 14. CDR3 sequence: CAWSVGRARGSGLFF. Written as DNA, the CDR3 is TGTGCCTGGAGTGTAGGGAGGGCTAGGGGCTCTGGGCTGTTTTTT. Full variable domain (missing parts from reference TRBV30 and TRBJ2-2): SQTIHQWPATLVQPVGSPLSLECTVEGTSNPNLYWYRQAAGRGLQLLFYSVGIGQISSEVPQNLSASRPQDRQFILSSKKLLLSDSGFYLCAWSVGRARGSGLFFGEGSRLTVL.

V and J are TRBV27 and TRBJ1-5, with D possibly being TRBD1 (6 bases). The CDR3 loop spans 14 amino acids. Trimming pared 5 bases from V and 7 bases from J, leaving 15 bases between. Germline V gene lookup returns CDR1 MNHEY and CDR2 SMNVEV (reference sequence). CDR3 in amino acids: CASSNQQGLQPQHF. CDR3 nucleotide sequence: TGTGCCAGCAGTAACCAACAGGGATTGCAGCCCCAGCATTTT.

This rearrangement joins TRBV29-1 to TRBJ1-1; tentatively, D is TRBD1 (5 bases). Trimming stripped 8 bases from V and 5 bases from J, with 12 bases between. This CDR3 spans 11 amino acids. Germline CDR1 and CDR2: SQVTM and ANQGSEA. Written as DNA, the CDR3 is TGCAGCTCTGCTCGGGGGACTGAAGCTTTCTTT. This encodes CSSARGTEAFF. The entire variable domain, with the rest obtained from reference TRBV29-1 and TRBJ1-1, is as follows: SAVISQKPSRDICQRGTSLTIQCQVDSQVTMMFWYRQQPGQSLTLIATANQGSEATYESGFVIDKFPISRPNLTFSTLTVSNMSPEDSSIYLCSSARGTEAFFGQGTRLTVV.

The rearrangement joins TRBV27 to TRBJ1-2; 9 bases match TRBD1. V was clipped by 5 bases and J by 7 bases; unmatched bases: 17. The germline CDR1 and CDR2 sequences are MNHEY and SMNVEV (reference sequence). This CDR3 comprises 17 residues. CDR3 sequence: CASSLGQQGAMFSGYTF. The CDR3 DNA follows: TGTGCCAGCAGTCTTGGCCAACAGGGGGCCATGTTCTCTGGCTACACCTTC.

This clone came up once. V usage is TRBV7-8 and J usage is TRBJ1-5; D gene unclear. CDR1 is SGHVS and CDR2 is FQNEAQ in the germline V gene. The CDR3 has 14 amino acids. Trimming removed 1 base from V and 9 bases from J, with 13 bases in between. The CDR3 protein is CASSLGRGSRPQHF. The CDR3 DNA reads TGTGCCAGCAGCTTAGGTCGGGGTTCGCGGCCCCAGCATTTT.

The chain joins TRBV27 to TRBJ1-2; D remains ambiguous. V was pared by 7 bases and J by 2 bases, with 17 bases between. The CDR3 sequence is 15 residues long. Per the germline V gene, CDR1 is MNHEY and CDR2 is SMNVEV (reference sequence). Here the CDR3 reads CASMERSTLNYGYTF. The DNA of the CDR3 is TGTGCCAGCATGGAGCGGTCGACGTTAAACTATGGCTACACCTTC.

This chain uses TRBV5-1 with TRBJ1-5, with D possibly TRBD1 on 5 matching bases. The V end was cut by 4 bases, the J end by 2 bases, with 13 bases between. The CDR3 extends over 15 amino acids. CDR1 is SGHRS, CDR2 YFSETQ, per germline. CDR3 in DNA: TGCGCCAGCAGCGCGGGGGACTTGGGCAATCAGCCCCAGCATTTT. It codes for CASSAGDLGNQPQHF.

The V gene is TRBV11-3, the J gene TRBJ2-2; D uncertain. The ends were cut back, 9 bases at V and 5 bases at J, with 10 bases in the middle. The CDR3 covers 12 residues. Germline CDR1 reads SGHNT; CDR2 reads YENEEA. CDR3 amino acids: CASYGITGELFF. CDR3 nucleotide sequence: TGTGCCAGTTACGGTATAACCGGGGAGCTGTTTTTT. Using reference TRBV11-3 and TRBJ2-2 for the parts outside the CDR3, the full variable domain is EAGVVQSPRYKIIEKKQPVAFWCNPISGHNTLYWYLQNLGQGPELLIRYENEEAVDDSQLPKDRFSAERLKGVDSTLKIQPAELGDSAVYLCASYGITGELFFGEGSRLTVL.

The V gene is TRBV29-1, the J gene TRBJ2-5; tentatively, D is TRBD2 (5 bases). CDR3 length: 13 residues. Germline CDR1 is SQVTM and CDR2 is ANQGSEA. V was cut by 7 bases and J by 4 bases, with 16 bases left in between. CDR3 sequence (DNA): TGCAGCGGGCTCGTAGGGAGAGGAGAGACCCAGTACTTC. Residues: CSGLVGRGETQYF.

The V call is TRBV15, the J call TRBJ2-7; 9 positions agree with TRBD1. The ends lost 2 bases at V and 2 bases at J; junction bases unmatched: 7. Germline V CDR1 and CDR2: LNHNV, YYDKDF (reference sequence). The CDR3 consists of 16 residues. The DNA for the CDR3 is TGTGCCACCAGCAGATCGCGTGGGACAGGGACCTACGAGCAGTACTTC. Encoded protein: CATSRSRGTGTYEQYF. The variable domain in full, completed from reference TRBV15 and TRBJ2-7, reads DAMVIQNPRYQVTQFGKPVTLSCSQTLNHNVMYWYQQKSSQAPKLLFHYYDKDFNNEADTPDNFQSRRPNTSFCFLDIRSPGLGDTAMYLCATSRSRGTGTYEQYFGPGTRLTVT.

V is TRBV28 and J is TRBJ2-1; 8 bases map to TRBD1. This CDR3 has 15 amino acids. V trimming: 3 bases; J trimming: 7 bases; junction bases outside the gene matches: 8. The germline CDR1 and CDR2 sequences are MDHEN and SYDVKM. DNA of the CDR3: TGTGCCAGCAGTTTCACCGGACAGGGTGCGAATGAGCAGTTCTTC. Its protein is CASSFTGQGANEQFF.

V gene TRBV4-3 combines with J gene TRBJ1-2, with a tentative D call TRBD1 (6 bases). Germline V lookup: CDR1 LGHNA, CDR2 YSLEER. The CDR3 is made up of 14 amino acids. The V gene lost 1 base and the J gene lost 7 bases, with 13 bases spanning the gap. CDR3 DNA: TGCGCCAGCAGCCAAGGGGGGCAGAGGGGTGGCTACACCTTC. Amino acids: CASSQGGQRGGYTF.